One sample yielded the 9 T cell receptor beta chains listed below, sequenced in a study of T-cell reconstitution after alpha-beta-depleted transplantation in children. It was with unique molecular identifiers that the TCRbeta library was prepared. TCRdb reprocessed the PCR reads via MiXCR and lists one record per CDR3 protein. The sample shows hundreds of thousands of distinct CDR3 sequences, about 15% of them seen only once. Source: PBMCs from the stem cell graft donor, taken from the stem cell graft. These receptors all stem from a human donor who donated a stem cell graft to a child with acute myeloid leukemia.

This clonotype was counted many times. CDR3 loop: CSSEGGLRSKNIQYF. The CDR3 region has the DNA TGCAGCTCGGAGGGGGGGCTGAGGTCCAAAAACATTCAGTACTTC. V gene TRBV20-1 combines with J gene TRBJ2-4; the D gene is possibly TRBD2 (7 bases). The CDR3 runs to 15 residues. The germline V gene has CDR1 DFQATT and CDR2 SNEGSKA (reference sequence).

This clonotype was counted between two and nine times. The chain carries TRBV5-6 and TRBJ2-2; D perhaps matches TRBD1 (7 bases). Germline V lookup: CDR1 SGHDT, CDR2 YYEEEE. The CDR3 is 16 residues long. V was shortened by 0 bases and J by 4 bases, with 13 bases between the two germline ends. The CDR3 is CASSLEGQGGTGELFF. The CDR3 region has the DNA TGTGCCAGCAGCTTGGAGGGGCAGGGGGGCACCGGGGAGCTGTTTTTT.

This clonotype was found many times. This chain connects TRBV20-1 to TRBJ2-1; 9 bases align to TRBD2. Trimming removed 1 base from V and 3 bases from J; junction bases left unmatched: 4. Germline lookup yields CDR1 DFQATT and CDR2 SNEGSKA (reference sequence). The CDR3 runs to 15 residues. This CDR3 is CSARGKRGDYNEQFF. The CDR3 DNA reads TGCAGTGCTAGAGGGAAGCGGGGGGACTACAATGAGCAGTTCTTC.

This clonotype showed up many times. The chain employs TRBV29-1 and TRBJ2-7; possible D gene TRBD2, 5 bases. Trimming removed 7 bases from V and 0 bases from J, with 13 bases in between. The length of the CDR3 is 13 residues. From germline, CDR1 is SQVTM and CDR2 ANQGSEA. CDR3: CSAEEESSYEQYF. CDR3 in DNA: TGCAGCGCCGAGGAGGAGAGCTCCTACGAGCAGTACTTC.

This clonotype was detected ten times or more. The V call is TRBV20-1, the J call TRBJ1-6; D unresolved. The CDR3 has 15 amino acids. From germline, CDR1 is DFQATT and CDR2 SNEGSKA (reference sequence). V was shortened by 3 bases and J by 0 bases, with 9 bases between the two germline ends. This CDR3 reads CSARAESSYNSPLHF. The CDR3 region has the DNA TGCAGTGCTAGGGCCGAGAGCTCCTATAATTCACCCCTCCACTTT.

This clonotype was detected many times. The rearrangement links TRBV5-5 to TRBJ1-4; a possible D gene is TRBD1 (5 bases). From germline, CDR1 is SGHKS and CDR2 YYEKEE (reference sequence). V was clipped by 3 bases and J by 10 bases, with 13 bases between them. This CDR3 is 13 amino acids long. CDR3 region: CASSSGTEGKLFF. The CDR3 DNA is TGTGCCAGCAGCTCCGGGACGGAGGGAAAACTGTTTTTT.

In regard to this clonotype: A much larger clone is a single base away; this may be a read error. The J gene is TRBJ1-1, the V gene TRBV12-3 or TRBV12-4; D unresolved. The CDR3 length is 14 residues. The CDR3 DNA is TGTGCCAGCAGTCCACCAGACACCAACACTGATGCTTTCTTT. Amino acids: CASSPPDTNTDAFF.

This clonotype was picked up a small number of times. This rearrangement joins TRBV20-1 to TRBJ1-1; 9 positions agree with TRBD1. Germline assignment: CDR1 DFQATT and CDR2 SNEGSKA (reference sequence). The CDR3 has 15 residues. V lost 6 bases to trimming and J lost 0 bases; unmatched junction nucleotides: 8. CDR3 in DNA: TGCAGTGCCTCTTACAGGGGGCCAGTGAACACTGAAGCTTTCTTT. Translating it yields CSASYRGPVNTEAFF.

The table lists this clonotype with many counts. The J gene is TRBJ2-7, the V gene TRBV7-2; 7 nucleotides agree with TRBD1. V shed 3 bases and J 2 bases; nucleotides not matched to a gene: 13. The CDR3 covers 17 residues. Looked up from germline, CDR1 is SGHTA and CDR2 is FQGNSA. CDR3 bases: TGTGCCAGCAGCTTGCCTCTGACAGGGAGATGGACCTACGAGCAGTACTTC. This codes for CASSLPLTGRWTYEQYF.